The rows below give T cell receptor beta chains drawn from one sample of a study of CD8 T cells in ankylosing spondylitis. TCRdb independently ran MiXCR on the 5' RACE reads; one entry per CDR3 protein. Of 700,000 to 1,000,000 distinct CDR3 sequences in the sample, about 11% were seen once. Material for sequencing was blood, either unsorted or a sorted T cell fraction (not recorded which). These receptors were collected from a male donor with ankylosing spondylitis. Each CDR3 is given with its conserved first and last residue. Size is stated for part of the rows, as once, few or many counts, or as a class when the clone is expanded.

abundance	v_gene	CDR3aa
NA	TRBV5-6	CASSRVSRRDARVF
few	TRBV20-1	CSARAGIHQETQYF
few	TRBV4-3	CASSQGAGGPDTQYF
NA	TRBV7-3	CASSLRTGSDTGELFF
NA	TRBV27	CASSLSAGSLSPLHF
many	TRBV6-5	CASSYRGSDEQFF
many	TRBV5-1	CASSLVRSSYNEQFF
few	TRBV5-5	CASSLFPGAQPQHF
NA	TRBV5-1	CASSLAAGRGETQYF
NA	TRBV6-6	CASSFGRAYGYTF
many	TRBV29-1	CSVRDMGRSDEQYF
NA	TRBV29-1	CSVEASKDHPFF
few	TRBV5-1	CASSRDTEGTEAFF
few	TRBV5-1	CASSLVSSGNQLQFF
many	TRBV7-2	CASSSTIWDTQYF